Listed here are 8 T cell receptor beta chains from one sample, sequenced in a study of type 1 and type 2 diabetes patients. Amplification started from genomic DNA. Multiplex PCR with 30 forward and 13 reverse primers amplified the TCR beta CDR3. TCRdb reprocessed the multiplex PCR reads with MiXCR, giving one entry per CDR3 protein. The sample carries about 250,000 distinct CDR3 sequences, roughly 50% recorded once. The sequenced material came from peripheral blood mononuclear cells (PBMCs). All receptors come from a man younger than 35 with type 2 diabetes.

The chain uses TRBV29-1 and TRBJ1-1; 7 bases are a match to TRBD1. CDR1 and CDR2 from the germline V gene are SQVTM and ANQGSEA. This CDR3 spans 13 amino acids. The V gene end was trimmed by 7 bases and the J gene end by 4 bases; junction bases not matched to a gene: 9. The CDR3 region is CSARQGSGTEAFF. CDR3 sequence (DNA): TGCAGCGCTCGACAGGGATCGGGCACTGAAGCTTTCTTT.

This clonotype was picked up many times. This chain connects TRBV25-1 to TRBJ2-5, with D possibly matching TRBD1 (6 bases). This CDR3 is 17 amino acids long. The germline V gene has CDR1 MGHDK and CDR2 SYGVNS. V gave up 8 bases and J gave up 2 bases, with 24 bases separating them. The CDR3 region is CASATQGAISKQETQYF. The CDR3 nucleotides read TGTGCCAGCGCCACACAGGGTGCAATCTCCAAACAAGAGACCCAGTACTTC.

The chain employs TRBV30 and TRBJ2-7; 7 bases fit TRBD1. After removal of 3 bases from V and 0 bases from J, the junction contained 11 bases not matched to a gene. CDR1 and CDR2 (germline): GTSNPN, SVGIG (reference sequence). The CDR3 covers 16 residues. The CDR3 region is CAWRSLQGSHSYEQYF. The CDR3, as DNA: TGTGCCTGGAGATCCCTACAGGGGTCGCACTCCTACGAGCAGTACTTC.

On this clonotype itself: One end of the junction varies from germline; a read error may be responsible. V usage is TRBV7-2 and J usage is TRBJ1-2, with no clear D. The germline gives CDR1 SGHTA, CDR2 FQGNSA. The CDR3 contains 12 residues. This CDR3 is CASSLPSGRPNF. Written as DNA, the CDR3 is TGTGCCAGCAGCTTACCCTCAGGCAGGCCTAACTTC.

The CDR3 sequence: CASSPTGYGYGYTF. The CDR3 DNA is TGTGCCAGCAGCCCGACAGGGTATGGCTATGGCTACACCTTC. The chain links TRBV7-3 to TRBJ1-2, with 7 positions matching TRBD1. The germline V gene has CDR1 SGHTA and CDR2 FQGTGA. V was clipped by 5 bases and J by 4 bases; unmatched bases: 7. CDR3 length: 14 residues.

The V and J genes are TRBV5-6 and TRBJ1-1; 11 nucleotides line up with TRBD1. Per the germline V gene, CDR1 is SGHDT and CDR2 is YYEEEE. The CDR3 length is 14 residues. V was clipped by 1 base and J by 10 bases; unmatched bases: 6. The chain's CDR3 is CASSLFGTGGRAFF. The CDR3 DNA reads TGTGCCAGCAGCTTGTTCGGGACAGGGGGTAGAGCTTTCTTT.

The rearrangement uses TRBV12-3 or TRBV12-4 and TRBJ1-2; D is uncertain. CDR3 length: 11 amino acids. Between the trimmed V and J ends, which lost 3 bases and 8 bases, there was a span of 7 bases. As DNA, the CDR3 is TGTGCCAGCAGTTTCACTGGAGGCTACACCTTC. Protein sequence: CASSFTGGYTF.

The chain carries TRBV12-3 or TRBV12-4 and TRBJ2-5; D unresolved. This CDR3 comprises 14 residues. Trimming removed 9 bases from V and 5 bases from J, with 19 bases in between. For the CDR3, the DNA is TGTGCCAGTAGTATGGGCCTTAGAGAGGAGACCCAGTACTTC. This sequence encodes CASSMGLREETQYF.